These T cell receptor beta chains were read from a single sample in a study of T cell responses to AZD1222 COVID-19 vaccine. Data came from immunoSEQ multiplex PCR; TCRdb stores just in-frame clones and leaves some out. Among about 73,000 clones listed, around 88% were seen once. The sequencing used peripheral blood, collected on day 0 of AZD1222 vaccination. The origin of the receptors is an adult in good health. CDR3s include the opening cysteine and the closing phenylalanine or tryptophan. Each record gives: clone size, V gene, D gene, J gene, CDR3 protein, CDR3 DNA. D genes are given only for firm matches. Expanded clones get a size class; other rows say once, few or many, or leave the size out.

clone size: once; V gene: TRBV29-1; D gene: -; J gene: TRBJ2-1; CDR3 protein: CSVEQRSSYNEQFF; CDR3 DNA: TGCAGCGTTGAACAGAGGAGCTCCTACAATGAGCAGTTCTTC
clone size: -; V gene: TRBV28; D gene: TRBD2; J gene: TRBJ2-3; CDR3 protein: CASRTSGRYTDTQYF; CDR3 DNA: TGTGCCAGCAGGACTAGCGGGAGGTACACAGATACGCAGTATTTT
clone size: -; V gene: TRBV9; D gene: -; J gene: TRBJ2-3; CDR3 protein: CASSVWEDTDTQYF; CDR3 DNA: TGTGCCAGCAGCGTGTGGGAGGACACAGATACGCAGTATTTT
clone size: -; V gene: TRBV4-3; D gene: TRBD2; J gene: TRBJ2-4; CDR3 protein: CASSQDVAGGLKNIQYF; CDR3 DNA: TGCGCCAGCAGCCAAGATGTAGCGGGGGGCCTAAAAAACATTCAGTACTTC
clone size: once; V gene: TRBV5-5; D gene: TRBD2; J gene: TRBJ2-7; CDR3 protein: CASSREPSGWSYEQYF; CDR3 DNA: TGTGCCAGCAGCCGAGAGCCTAGCGGGTGGTCCTACGAGCAGTACTTC
clone size: -; V gene: TRBV7-6; D gene: -; J gene: TRBJ1-4; CDR3 protein: CASSPRGGIEKLFF; CDR3 DNA: TGTGCCAGCAGCCCCCGGGGGGGGATTGAAAAACTGTTTTTT
clone size: -; V gene: TRBV5-5; D gene: -; J gene: TRBJ1-1; CDR3 protein: CASSLLGNTEAFF; CDR3 DNA: TGTGCCAGCAGCTTATTAGGGAACACTGAAGCTTTCTTT
clone size: -; V gene: TRBV30; D gene: -; J gene: TRBJ1-2; CDR3 protein: CAWSMGGNSGYTF; CDR3 DNA: TGTGCCTGGAGTATGGGGGGCAACTCTGGCTACACCTTC
clone size: -; V gene: TRBV7-3; D gene: -; J gene: TRBJ1-1; CDR3 protein: CASSTTANTEAFF; CDR3 DNA: TGTGCCAGCAGCACTACAGCAAACACTGAAGCTTTCTTT
clone size: -; V gene: TRBV30; D gene: TRBD2; J gene: TRBJ2-5; CDR3 protein: CAWTSGGMGTQYF; CDR3 DNA: TGTGCCTGGACTAGCGGGGGAATGGGGACCCAGTACTTC
clone size: few; V gene: TRBV7-9; D gene: -; J gene: TRBJ2-7; CDR3 protein: CASSRSGVEQYF; CDR3 DNA: TGTGCCAGCAGCAGATCAGGTGTAGAGCAGTACTTC
clone size: -; V gene: TRBV24-1; D gene: -; J gene: TRBJ1-1; CDR3 protein: CATSDSSGGLTEAFF; CDR3 DNA: TGTGCCACCAGTGATTCCTCCGGGGGGCTGACTGAAGCTTTCTTT
clone size: -; V gene: TRBV30; D gene: -; J gene: TRBJ1-5; CDR3 protein: CAWSVRGERYGNQPQHF; CDR3 DNA: TGTGCCTGGAGTGTACGTGGGGAGAGGTACGGTAATCAGCCCCAGCATTTT
clone size: -; V gene: TRBV5-5; D gene: -; J gene: TRBJ2-6; CDR3 protein: CASSFWGSGANVLTF; CDR3 DNA: TGTGCCAGCAGCTTTTGGGGCTCTGGGGCCAACGTCCTGACTTTC
clone size: -; V gene: TRBV9; D gene: -; J gene: TRBJ2-3; CDR3 protein: CASSVGGGPDTQYF; CDR3 DNA: TGTGCCAGCAGCGTTGGAGGGGGCCCAGATACGCAGTATTTT
clone size: -; V gene: TRBV27; D gene: -; J gene: TRBJ1-5; CDR3 protein: CASARGLGNQPQHF; CDR3 DNA: TGTGCCAGCGCCCGAGGGCTTGGCAATCAGCCCCAGCATTTT
clone size: -; V gene: TRBV18; D gene: -; J gene: TRBJ2-2; CDR3 protein: CASSQGWRNTGELFF; CDR3 DNA: TGTGCCAGCTCACAGGGGTGGAGGAACACCGGGGAGCTGTTTTTT
clone size: -; V gene: TRBV11-2; D gene: -; J gene: TRBJ2-7; CDR3 protein: CASSLRGTIPEQYF; CDR3 DNA: TGTGCCAGCAGCCTCCGCGGGACGATACCCGAGCAGTACTTC
clone size: -; V gene: TRBV19; D gene: TRBD2; J gene: TRBJ2-5; CDR3 protein: CASSILAGGIQTQYF; CDR3 DNA: TGTGCCAGTAGCATCCTAGCGGGGGGGATCCAGACCCAGTACTTC
clone size: -; V gene: TRBV18; D gene: -; J gene: TRBJ1-4; CDR3 protein: CASSPRQDNEKLFF; CDR3 DNA: TGTGCCAGCTCACCCCGACAAGACAATGAAAAACTGTTTTTT
clone size: -; V gene: TRBV6-5; D gene: -; J gene: TRBJ2-7; CDR3 protein: CASSSLAYEQYF; CDR3 DNA: TGTGCCAGTTCGTCTCTGGCCTACGAGCAGTACTTC
clone size: once; V gene: TRBV28; D gene: -; J gene: TRBJ2-1; CDR3 protein: CASSLSSGGDYYNEQFF; CDR3 DNA: TGTGCCAGCAGTTTATCCTCTGGAGGAGACTACTACAATGAGCAGTTCTTC
clone size: -; V gene: TRBV24-1; D gene: -; J gene: TRBJ2-2; CDR3 protein: CATSDLGENTGELFF; CDR3 DNA: TGTGCCACCAGTGATTTGGGAGAGAACACCGGGGAGCTGTTTTTT
clone size: -; V gene: TRBV27; D gene: TRBD1; J gene: TRBJ1-5; CDR3 protein: CASSLGQGIQPQHF; CDR3 DNA: TGTGCCAGCAGCCTCGGACAGGGAATTCAGCCCCAGCATTTT
clone size: -; V gene: TRBV2; D gene: -; J gene: TRBJ2-1; CDR3 protein: CASSPELPGAEQFF; CDR3 DNA: TGTGCCAGCAGTCCGGAGTTACCAGGCGCTGAGCAGTTCTTC
clone size: -; V gene: TRBV4-1; D gene: TRBD1; J gene: TRBJ2-1; CDR3 protein: CASSHHRDRDINEQFF; CDR3 DNA: TGCGCCAGCAGCCATCACCGGGACAGGGACATAAATGAGCAGTTCTTC
clone size: few; V gene: TRBV21-1; D gene: -; J gene: TRBJ1-2; CDR3 protein: CASSKSTRDPIRGYTF; CDR3 DNA: TGTGCCAGCAGCAAATCCACGCGTGATCCTATCCGCGGCTACACCTTC
clone size: -; V gene: TRBV27; D gene: -; J gene: TRBJ2-1; CDR3 protein: CASKPGLRSYNEQFF; CDR3 DNA: TGTGCCAGCAAACCGGGCCTACGCTCCTACAATGAGCAGTTCTTC
clone size: -; V gene: TRBV7-9; D gene: -; J gene: TRBJ1-1; CDR3 protein: CASSSRTAEKNTEAFF; CDR3 DNA: TGTGCCAGCAGCTCGCGGACCGCCGAAAAAAACACTGAAGCTTTCTTT
clone size: -; V gene: TRBV19; D gene: TRBD1; J gene: TRBJ1-4; CDR3 protein: CASSMQGAVGEKLFF; CDR3 DNA: TGTGCCAGTAGTATGCAGGGGGCGGTTGGTGAAAAACTGTTTTTT
clone size: -; V gene: TRBV27; D gene: TRBD1; J gene: TRBJ1-2; CDR3 protein: CASSHSGGDGYTF; CDR3 DNA: TGTGCCAGCAGTCACTCAGGGGGGGATGGCTACACCTTC
clone size: -; V gene: TRBV20-1; D gene: TRBD2; J gene: TRBJ2-7; CDR3 protein: CSASALAGNEQYF; CDR3 DNA: TGCAGTGCTAGTGCGTTAGCGGGGAACGAGCAGTACTTC
clone size: -; V gene: TRBV7-9; D gene: -; J gene: TRBJ1-4; CDR3 protein: CASSPLVAEYNEKLFF; CDR3 DNA: TGTGCCAGCAGCCCCCTCGTTGCGGAGTATAATGAAAAACTGTTTTTT
clone size: -; V gene: TRBV4-1; D gene: -; J gene: TRBJ2-7; CDR3 protein: CASSPRALNEGGEQYF; CDR3 DNA: TGCGCCAGCAGCCCCCGCGCACTCAATGAGGGTGGAGAGCAGTACTTC